Sequencing of this T cell receptor beta chain was carried out in a study of CD8 T cells in Susac syndrome. The study, taken as a whole, reports: Total CD8+ repertoires held under 20 Susac-specific public clones, while CD8+ TEMRA repertoires held four or five.

With random hexamers, reverse transcription was performed on about 0.5 to 1 ug of RNA. Amplification of TCR beta CDR3 was carried out by immunoSEQ multiplex PCR, which covered 54 Vbeta and 13 Jbeta segments. TCRdb re-analysed the immunoSEQ multiplex PCR reads in MiXCR, keeping a single row per CDR3 protein. The profile shows 56,000 or so distinct CDR3 sequences, approximately 95% of them singletons. This CDR3 region has 13 residues. V was clipped by 4 bases and J by 7 bases, with 10 bases between them. Germline CDR1 is MNHEY and CDR2 is SVGAGI. Patients with Susac syndrome met diagnostic criteria defined recently for definite or probable disease. TEMRA cells underwent FACS enrichment and CD8+ and CD4+ T cells underwent negative isolation. Notes on this clonotype: Its antigen is still unknown.

The specimen was CD8+ T cells from PBMCs. This receptor was taken from a human donor with Susac syndrome. The genes are TRBV6-5 and TRBJ2-2, with no clear D. The CDR3 sequence: CASSLVLDGELFF. The CDR3 DNA follows: TGTGCCAGCAGTTTAGTGCTTGACGGGGAGCTGTTTTTT.